A single sample is the source of the 2 T cell receptor beta chains below, sequenced in a study of regulatory T cells in long-lasting Graves disease. The time point here: newly diagnosed GD, antithyroid drugs for less than 3 months. Construction of the TCR library relied on RNA isolated from PBMCs. Arm-PCR with iRepertoire HTBI primers amplified the CDR3 regions for these TCR beta libraries. TCRdb reanalysed the multiplex PCR reads using MiXCR and keeps one entry per CDR3 protein. Of about 530,000 distinct CDR3 sequences in the sample, 16% were seen once. The sample also formed part of further work on T cells in Graves' hyperthyroidism and ophthalmopathy.

Here the sequenced sample was peripheral blood mononuclear cells (PBMCs), taken at new diagnosis, from a patient treated with antithyroid drugs. The receptors originated from a woman aged 40 to 65 with Graves disease.

In this sample, this clonotype turned up a few times. V usage is TRBV4-1 and J usage is TRBJ1-5; D is possibly TRBD1 (5 bases). The germline CDR1 and CDR2 sequences are MGHRA and YSYEKL. This CDR3 contains 15 residues. The germline V and J ends were trimmed by 1 base and 7 bases, with 14 bases remaining between them. The CDR3 loop reads CASSQGWAKGQPQHF. In nucleotides, the CDR3 is TGCGCCAGCAGCCAAGGATGGGCAAAGGGGCAGCCCCAGCATTTT.

This clonotype appeared many times. V and J are TRBV20-1 and TRBJ1-5; a weak D match, TRBD1 (6 bases). The germline V gene has CDR1 DFQATT and CDR2 SNEGSKA (reference sequence). The CDR3 length is 16 residues. The V and J ends lost 3 bases and 2 bases respectively, with 17 bases between them. CDR3: CSASGTPGGGNQPQHF. CDR3 DNA sequence: TGCAGTGCTAGCGGAACCCCTGGGGGCGGCAATCAGCCCCAGCATTTT.